The 8 T cell receptor beta chains presented below share a single source sample, sequenced in a study of blood T cell repertoires in COVID-19. Sequenced by immunoSEQ multiplex PCR; TCRdb stores in-frame clones only, minus some. This table has more than 50,000 clones, roughly 80% appearing once. The material sequenced was peripheral blood. The receptors come from a human donor in a cohort sampled during active COVID-19.

The V and J genes are TRBV29-1 and TRBJ2-5, with 9 bases fitting TRBD2. Germline CDR1 and CDR2: SQVTM and ANQGSEA. V shed 7 bases, J shed 2 bases, and the junction held 14 bases outside the gene matches. The CDR3 length is 16 residues. In nucleotides, the CDR3 is TGCAGCGCTGGGGACGGAGCGGGGGGTTTTCAAGAGACCCAGTACTTC. Protein: CSAGDGAGGFQETQYF. The variable domain in full, with the rest retrieved from reference TRBV29-1 and TRBJ2-5, is SAVISQKPSRDICQRGTSLTIQCQVDSQVTMMFWYRQQPGQSLTLIATANQGSEATYESGFVIDKFPISRPNLTFSTLTVSNMSPEDSSIYLCSAGDGAGGFQETQYFGPGTRLLVL.

This chain joins TRBV11-1 and TRBJ1-1; 7 bases match TRBD1. V lost 8 bases to trimming and J lost 3 bases; unmatched junction nucleotides: 15. There are 16 residues in the CDR3. Germline V CDR1 and CDR2: SGHAT, FQDESV (reference sequence). The CDR3: CASSKGQTQSYTEAFF. The DNA for the CDR3 is TGTGCCAGCTCCAAGGGACAGACCCAATCGTACACTGAAGCTTTCTTT.

The CDR3 region is CASSRLAGGRDTQYF. CDR3 DNA sequence: TGTGCCAGCAGTCGACTAGCGGGGGGGCGAGATACGCAGTATTTT. The chain joins TRBV27 to TRBJ2-3, with 14 bases fitting TRBD2. The junction had 3 bases not matched to a gene; V was cut back by 5 bases and J by 5 bases. The CDR3 is made up of 15 amino acids. The germline CDR1 and CDR2 sequences are MNHEY and SMNVEV (reference sequence).

The chain uses TRBV6-5 and TRBJ2-1; 10 bases fit TRBD2. The CDR3 is made up of 14 amino acids. V gave up 4 bases and J gave up 7 bases; unmatched junction bases: 4. Germline assignment: CDR1 MNHEY and CDR2 SVGAGI. The CDR3 nucleotides read TGTGCCAGCAGTTTAGCGGGGGGCCCGAATGAGCAGTTCTTC. Its protein product is CASSLAGGPNEQFF.

The chain uses TRBV3-1 (or the pseudogene TRBV3-2) and TRBJ1-6; a weak D match, TRBD1 (5 bases). This CDR3 is built from 14 residues. The V end lost 6 bases, the J end lost 5 bases, and 11 bases lay between the germline ends. Looked up from germline, CDR1 is LGHDT and CDR2 is YNNKEL (reference sequence). CDR3 sequence: CASRRQRDNSPLHF. CDR3 bases: TGTGCCAGCAGGCGACAGCGTGATAATTCACCCCTCCACTTT.

The chain carries TRBV2 and TRBJ1-6; D remains unclear. V lost 6 bases and J 7 bases, leaving 13 bases between the germline ends. Germline V gene sequence: CDR1 SNHLY, CDR2 FYNNEI. This CDR3 region has 14 residues. Written as DNA, the CDR3 is TGTGCCAGCAGGCGCGGGATAGTAAATTCACCCCTCCACTTT. It translates to CASRRGIVNSPLHF.

The chain couples TRBV7-7 to TRBJ2-3; 9 nucleotides line up with TRBD2. The CDR3 covers 17 residues. Germline V gene lookup returns CDR1 SSHAT and CDR2 FNYEAQ (reference sequence). Trimming removed 5 bases from V and 0 bases from J; junction bases left unmatched: 9. As DNA, the CDR3 is TGTGCCAGCAGCCCAGCCCTAGCGGGGTTTAGCACAGATACGCAGTATTTT. Translated, it gives CASSPALAGFSTDTQYF.

This chain uses TRBV14 with TRBJ2-1; 8 bases agree with TRBD2. The junction had 5 bases not matched to a gene; V was cut back by 1 base and J by 9 bases. The CDR3 length is 14 residues. Germline lookup yields CDR1 SGHDN and CDR2 FVKESK. The CDR3 bases are TGTGCCAGCAGCCAAGCAGGGCTAGCGGGTGAGCAGTTCTTC. This sequence encodes CASSQAGLAGEQFF. Together with reference TRBV14 and TRBJ2-1, the CDR3 gives the full variable domain: EAGVTQFPSHSVIEKGQTVTLRCDPISGHDNLYWYRRVMGKEIKFLLHFVKESKQDESGMPNNRFLAERTGGTYSTLKVQPAELEDSGVYFCASSQAGLAGEQFFGPGTRLTVL.